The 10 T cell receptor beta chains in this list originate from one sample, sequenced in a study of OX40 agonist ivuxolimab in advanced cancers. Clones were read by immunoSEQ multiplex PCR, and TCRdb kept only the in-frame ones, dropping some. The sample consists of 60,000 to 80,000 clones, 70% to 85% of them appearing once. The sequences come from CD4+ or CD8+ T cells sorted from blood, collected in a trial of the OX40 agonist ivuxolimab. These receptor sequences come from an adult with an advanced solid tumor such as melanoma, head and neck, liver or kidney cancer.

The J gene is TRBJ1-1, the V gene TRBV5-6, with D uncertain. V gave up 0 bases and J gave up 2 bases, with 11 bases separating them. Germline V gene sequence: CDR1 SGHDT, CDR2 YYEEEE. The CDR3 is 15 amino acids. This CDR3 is CASSLVGKPNTEAFF. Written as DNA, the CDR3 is TGTGCCAGCAGCTTGGTTGGGAAGCCAAACACTGAAGCTTTCTTT.

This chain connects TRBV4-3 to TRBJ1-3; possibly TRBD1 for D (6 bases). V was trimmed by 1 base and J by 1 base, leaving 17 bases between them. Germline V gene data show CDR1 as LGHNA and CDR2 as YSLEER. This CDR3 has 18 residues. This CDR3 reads CASSQAPGGGLSGNTIYF. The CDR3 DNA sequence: TGCGCCAGCAGCCAAGCCCCGGGAGGGGGACTTTCTGGAAACACCATATATTTT.

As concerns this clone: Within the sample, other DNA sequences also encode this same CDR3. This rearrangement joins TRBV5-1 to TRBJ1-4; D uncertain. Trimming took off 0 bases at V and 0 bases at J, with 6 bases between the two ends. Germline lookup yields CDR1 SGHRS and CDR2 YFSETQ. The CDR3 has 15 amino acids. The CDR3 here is CASSLAAATNEKLFF. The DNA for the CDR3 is TGCGCCAGCAGCTTGGCTGCCGCAACTAATGAAAAACTGTTTTTT.

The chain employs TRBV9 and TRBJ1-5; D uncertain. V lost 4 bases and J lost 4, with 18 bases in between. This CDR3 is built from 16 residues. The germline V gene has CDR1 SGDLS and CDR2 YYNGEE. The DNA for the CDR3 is TGTGCCAGCAGCTCGCCCGGGCCCCGTGGGAATCAGCCCCAGCATTTT. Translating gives CASSSPGPRGNQPQHF.

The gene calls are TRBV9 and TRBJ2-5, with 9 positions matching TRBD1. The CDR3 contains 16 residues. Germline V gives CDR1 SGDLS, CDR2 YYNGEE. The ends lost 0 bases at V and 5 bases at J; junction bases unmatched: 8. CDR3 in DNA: TGTGCCAGCAGCGTAGCCGCCGGGACAGGGAGGGAGACCCAGTACTTC. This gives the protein CASSVAAGTGRETQYF.

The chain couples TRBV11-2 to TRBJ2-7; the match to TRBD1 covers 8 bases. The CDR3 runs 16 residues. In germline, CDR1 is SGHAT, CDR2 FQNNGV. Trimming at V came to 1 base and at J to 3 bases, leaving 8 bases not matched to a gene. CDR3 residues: CASSLVGRGRIYEQYF. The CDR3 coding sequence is TGTGCCAGCAGCTTAGTAGGCAGGGGGCGCATCTACGAGCAGTACTTC.

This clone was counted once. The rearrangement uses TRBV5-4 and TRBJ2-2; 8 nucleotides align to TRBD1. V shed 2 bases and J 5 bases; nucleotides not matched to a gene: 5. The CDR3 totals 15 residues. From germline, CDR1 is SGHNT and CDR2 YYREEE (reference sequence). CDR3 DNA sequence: TGTGCCAGCAGCTTCGGCAGGGGGCAAACCGGGGAGCTGTTTTTT. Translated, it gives CASSFGRGQTGELFF.

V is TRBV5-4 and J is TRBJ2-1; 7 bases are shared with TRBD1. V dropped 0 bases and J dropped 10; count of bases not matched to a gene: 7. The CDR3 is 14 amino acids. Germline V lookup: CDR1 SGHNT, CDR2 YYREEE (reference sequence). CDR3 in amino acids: CASSLGRGGGEQFF. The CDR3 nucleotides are TGTGCCAGCAGCTTGGGTAGAGGGGGCGGGGAGCAGTTCTTC.

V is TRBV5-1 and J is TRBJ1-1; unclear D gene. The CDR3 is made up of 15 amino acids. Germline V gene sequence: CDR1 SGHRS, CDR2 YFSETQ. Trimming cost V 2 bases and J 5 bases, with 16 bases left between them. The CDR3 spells CASSFVGRSQTEAFF. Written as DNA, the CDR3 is TGCGCCAGCAGCTTTGTCGGTCGGTCTCAGACTGAAGCTTTCTTT.

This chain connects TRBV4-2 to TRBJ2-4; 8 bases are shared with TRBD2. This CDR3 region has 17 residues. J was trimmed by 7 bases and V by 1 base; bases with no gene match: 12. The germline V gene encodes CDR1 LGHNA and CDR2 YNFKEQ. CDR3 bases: TGTGCCAGCAGCCAAGTTGGGCGGGGGGACTGGGGGAACATTCAGTACTTC. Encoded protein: CASSQVGRGDWGNIQYF.